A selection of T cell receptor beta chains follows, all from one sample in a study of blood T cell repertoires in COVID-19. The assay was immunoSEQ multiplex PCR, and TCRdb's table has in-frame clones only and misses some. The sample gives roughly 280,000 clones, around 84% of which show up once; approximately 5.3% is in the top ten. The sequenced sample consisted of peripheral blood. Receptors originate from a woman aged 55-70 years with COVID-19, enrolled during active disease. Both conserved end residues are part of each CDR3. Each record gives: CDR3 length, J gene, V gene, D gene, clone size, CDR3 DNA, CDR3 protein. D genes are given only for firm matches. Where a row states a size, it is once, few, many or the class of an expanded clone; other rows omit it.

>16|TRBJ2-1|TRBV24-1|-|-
TGTGCCACCAGTGATAGAGACAGGCAAATTAACAATGAGCAGTTCTTC
CATSDRDRQINNEQFF
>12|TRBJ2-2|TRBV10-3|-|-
TGTGCCATCAGTGCTGGAGCGGGGGAGCTGTTTTTT
CAISAGAGELFF
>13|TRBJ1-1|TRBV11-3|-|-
TGTGCCAGCAGCCTGCGGGAGAACACTGAAGCTTTCTTT
CASSLRENTEAFF
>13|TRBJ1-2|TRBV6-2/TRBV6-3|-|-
TGTGCCAGCAGTTACTCTACAGTCTATGGCTACACCTTC
CASSYSTVYGYTF
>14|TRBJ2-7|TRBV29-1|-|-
TGCAGCGTGGCCTCTGATAGCTTCCCCTACGAGCAGTACTTC
CSVASDSFPYEQYF
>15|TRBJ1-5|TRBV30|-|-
TGTGCCTGGAGTCCCGCGGGGACGGGGGGTCAGCCCCAGCATTTT
CAWSPAGTGGQPQHF
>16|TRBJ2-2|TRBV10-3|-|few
TGTGCCGCCAAACCAAGGGCGGGACCGAACACCGGGGAGCTGTTTTTT
CAAKPRAGPNTGELFF
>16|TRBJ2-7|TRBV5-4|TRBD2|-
TGTGCCAGCAGCTTGGGGGGACTAGCGGGAGACTACGAGCAGTACTTC
CASSLGGLAGDYEQYF
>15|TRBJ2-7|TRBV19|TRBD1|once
TGTGCCAGTAGTATAGCCGGGACAGGGTCCCGCGAGCAGTACTTC
CASSIAGTGSREQYF
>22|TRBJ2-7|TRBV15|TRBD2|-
TGTGCCACCAGCAGAGATAGGGTAGTAGGACTAGCGGGAGGGACGAGCTCCTACGAGCAGTACTTC
CATSRDRVVGLAGGTSSYEQYF
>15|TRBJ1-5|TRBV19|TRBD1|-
TGTGCCAGTACCAGGGACAGGGCAGGCAATCAGCCCCAGCATTTT
CASTRDRAGNQPQHF
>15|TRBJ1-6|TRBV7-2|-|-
TGTGCCAGCAGCTTCCAGGGCCACAATAATTCACCCCTCCACTTT
CASSFQGHNNSPLHF
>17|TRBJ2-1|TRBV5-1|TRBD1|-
TGCGCCAGCAGCTTTAGGGGACAGGCCAACCTCTACAATGAGCAGTTCTTC
CASSFRGQANLYNEQFF
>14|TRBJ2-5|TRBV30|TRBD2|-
TGTGCCTGGAGTGTCCTTGGGACTAGTAGGACCCAGTACTTC
CAWSVLGTSRTQYF
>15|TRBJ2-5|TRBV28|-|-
TGTGCCAGCAGTTTTGAGGGACTGGGCCAAGAGACCCAGTACTTC
CASSFEGLGQETQYF
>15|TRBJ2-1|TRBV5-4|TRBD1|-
TGTGCCAGCGCGGGAAAGGACAGGGACCACAATGAGCAGTTCTTC
CASAGKDRDHNEQFF
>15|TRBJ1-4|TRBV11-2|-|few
TGTGCCAGCAGCTTAGTTCGGGGTACGAATGAAAAACTGTTTTTT
CASSLVRGTNEKLFF
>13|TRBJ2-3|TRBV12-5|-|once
TGTGCTAGTGGCTCGGGGAATACAGATACGCAGTATTTT
CASGSGNTDTQYF
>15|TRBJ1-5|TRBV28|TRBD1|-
TGTGCCAGCATCACGACAGGGGGACTTAATCAGCCCCAGCATTTT
CASITTGGLNQPQHF
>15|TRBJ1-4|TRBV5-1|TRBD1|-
TGCGCCAGCAGCTTTTCCGGACAGGACTTAGAAAAACTGTTTTTT
CASSFSGQDLEKLFF
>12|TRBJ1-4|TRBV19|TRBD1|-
TGTGCCAGTGGAACAGGGGATGAAAAACTGTTTTTT
CASGTGDEKLFF
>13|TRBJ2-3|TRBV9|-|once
TGTGCCAGCAGCGGGGCCCCGGCAGATACGCAGTATTTT
CASSGAPADTQYF
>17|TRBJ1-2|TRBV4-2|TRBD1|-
TGTGCCAGCAGCTCCTGGACAGGGGGCGCTTCTAACTATGGCTACACCTTC
CASSSWTGGASNYGYTF
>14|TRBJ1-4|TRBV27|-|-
TGTGCCAGCAGCAACCTGGCAGGGAATGAAAAACTGTTTTTT
CASSNLAGNEKLFF
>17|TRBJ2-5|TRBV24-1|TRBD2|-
TGTGCCACCAGTGGGGGGAAAGGGAAACGGGAGGGAGAGACCCAGTACTTC
CATSGGKGKREGETQYF
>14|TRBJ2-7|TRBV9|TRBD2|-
TGTGCCAGCAGCGTAGGAAGCGGGACCTACGAGCAGTACTTC
CASSVGSGTYEQYF
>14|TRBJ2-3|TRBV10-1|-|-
TGCGCCAGCAGTGAGACGGTTAGCACAGATACGCAGTATTTT
CASSETVSTDTQYF
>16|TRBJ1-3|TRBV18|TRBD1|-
TGTGCCAGCTCACCAACTTCTAGGGGGCAAGGAAACACCATATATTTT
CASSPTSRGQGNTIYF
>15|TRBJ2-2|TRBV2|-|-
TGTGCCAGCCGGGAGGTATTGGGGGCCACCGGGGAGCTGTTTTTT
CASREVLGATGELFF
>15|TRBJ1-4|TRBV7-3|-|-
TGTGCCAGCAGCTTAAATCCACCTCCAAACGGAAAACTGTTTTTT
CASSLNPPPNGKLFF
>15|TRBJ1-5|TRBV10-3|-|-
TGTGCCATCAGTGAGTCGAGGCAGGGAAGTGAGCCCCAGCATTTT
CAISESRQGSEPQHF
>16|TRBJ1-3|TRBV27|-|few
TGTGCCAGCAGTTTAGATGGCAGGGGTGTTGGAAACACCATATATTTT
CASSLDGRGVGNTIYF
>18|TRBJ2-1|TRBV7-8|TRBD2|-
TGTGCCAGCAGCTTAGTGGCTAGCGGGAGTGGATCCTACAATGAGCAGTTCTTC
CASSLVASGSGSYNEQFF
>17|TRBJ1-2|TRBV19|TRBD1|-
TGTGCCAGTAGAACCCAAAACCAGGGGGCACGACTAGGAGGCTACACCTTC
CASRTQNQGARLGGYTF
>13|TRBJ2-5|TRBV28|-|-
TGTGCCAGCAGTTTAAGCGGTGGAGAGACCCAGTACTTC
CASSLSGGETQYF
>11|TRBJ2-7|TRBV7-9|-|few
TGTGCCAGCAGCTTAGGACAGGAATGGAACTTC
CASSLGQEWNF
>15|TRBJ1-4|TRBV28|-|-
TGTGCCAGCAGTTTAGAGGAGTGGGGCAGGGCTTACCTGTTTTTT
CASSLEEWGRAYLFF
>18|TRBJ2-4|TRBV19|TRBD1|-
TGTGCCAGTAGTACACACCCAGGGGGCCCCGGGGGCAAAAACATTCAGTACTTC
CASSTHPGGPGGKNIQYF
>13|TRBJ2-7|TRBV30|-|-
TGTGCCTGGAGTGGAGTGGCACTAGATGAGCAGTACTTC
CAWSGVALDEQYF
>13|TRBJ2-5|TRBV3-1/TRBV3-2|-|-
TGTGCCAGCAGCCAAGCCGGAGGTGAGACCCAGTACTTC
CASSQAGGETQYF